This record covers a single T cell receptor beta chain. What it binds is not known. A junction end diverges from the germline sequence, so it may reflect a read error. This sample was included in a study of CD8+ T cells in alopecia areata. Germline values: CDR1 SQVTM, CDR2 ANQGSEA. The CDR3 covers 11 residues. Specified treatment: oral pan-JAK inhibitor, 5-10 mg twice daily. Sampling of alopecia areata patients yielded lesional scalp punch biopsies as well as peripheral blood. Study-level points and caveats: Among the 100 top clones, expanded CD8+ clones, like scalp clonality, were significantly decreased by tofacitinib. Any link of baseline CD8+ expansion to response, resting on one nonresponder, remains uncertain. It was observed that many expanded lesional clones persisted in scalp and blood during tofacitinib.

RNA extraction and reverse transcription yielded cDNA as sequencing template. Repertoires were generated with immunoSEQ multiplex PCR, while TCRdb's copy carries only in-frame clones and drops some. Found here are about 220,000 clones, more than 45% of them singletons; the top ten hold approximately 1.4%. This rearrangement joins TRBV29-1 to TRBJ1-2; 10 bases are a match to TRBD1. The specimen comprised CD4+ T cells sorted from blood, sampled at week 4, from a patient treated with tofacitinib. This TCR was sampled from a human donor with alopecia areata. The CDR3: CSVEWDRGFRF. DNA of the CDR3: TGCAGCGTTGAGTGGGACAGGGGATTTCGCTTC. The entire variable domain, with the rest obtained from reference TRBV29-1 and TRBJ1-2, is as follows: SAVISQKPSRDICQRGTSLTIQCQVDSQVTMMFWYRQQPGQSLTLIATANQGSEATYESGFVIDKFPISRPNLTFSTLTVSNMSPEDSSIYLCSVEWDRGFRFGSGTRLTVV.